This TCR beta chain derives from a study of metastatic and nonmetastatic thyroid tumors. This clone was seen more than once but under ten times. TCRdb re-clonotyped the PCR reads through MiXCR. Seen here are 22,000 or so clones, about 14% observed once, and the top ten hold around 13%. V was cut by 3 bases and J by 6 bases, with 9 bases left in between. The CDR3 length is 13 residues. Germline CDR1 reads MDHEN; CDR2 reads SYDVKM. Among the patients, none had received any treatment before thyroid surgery. The rearrangement uses TRBV28 and TRBJ2-1; D may be TRBD2 (6 bases). Sequenced material: tumor tissue. The clonotype was recovered from a female donor with papillary thyroid cancer or a benign thyroid nodule (not recorded which). Some clones in this sample may be carry-over from other donors' samples. CDR3 sequence: CASSLGGPNEQFF. CDR3 in DNA: TGTGCCAGCAGTTTGGGGGGACCCAATGAGCAGTTCTTC.